Given below is one TCR beta chain in context. These data belong to a study of blood T cell repertoires in COVID-19. About the study: Acute-phase and convalescent COVID-19 samples originated in the United States, Italy and Spain. Sources were T cells, B-cell-depleted T cells, or PBMCs; the material itself was cDNA or gDNA.

Per the authors' pipeline: Reference gene primer amplification in the assay estimated nucleated cell counts. Assay used: immunoSEQ multiplex PCR; TCRdb lists only in-frame clones, some missing. Clonal size and the V and J genes are those of that table, whereas D and trimming came from the DNA. Of 240,000 or so clones listed, 70% to 85% are singletons. This receptor was taken from a woman older than 75 with acute or convalescent COVID-19. Sequencing was done on a sample of peripheral blood.

The CDR3 nucleotides read TGTGCCAGCAGATTCTTTAGCAATCAGCCCCAGCATTTT. Its translation: CASRFFSNQPQHF. V usage is TRBV6-5 and J usage is TRBJ1-5, with D uncertain. The CDR3 sequence is 13 residues long. Per the germline V gene, CDR1 is MNHEY and CDR2 is SVGAGI. The V and J ends lost 6 bases and 0 bases respectively, with 6 bases between them.